This T cell receptor (beta chain) was captured in a study of control samples from healthy donors and cancer patients. Profiled with immunoSEQ multiplex PCR; TCRdb holds only in-frame clones, not every one. Its clone listing holds approximately 190,000 clones. The CDR3 is 13 residues long. V dropped 1 base and J dropped 3 bases, with 6 bases sitting between them. Germline V lookup: CDR1 SGDLS, CDR2 YYNGEE. Source material: blood. This chain connects TRBV9 to TRBJ2-3; D not resolved. The sequence derives from a woman in her 30s in good health. CDR3 amino acids: CASSVFGTDTQYF. The CDR3 DNA follows: TGTGCCAGCAGCGTATTTGGAACAGATACGCAGTATTTT. The variable domain in full, with the rest retrieved from reference TRBV9 and TRBJ2-3, is DSGVTQTPKHLITATGQRVTLRCSPRSGDLSVYWYQQSLDQGLQFLIQYYNGEERAKGNILERFSAQQFPDLHSELNLSSLELGDSALYFCASSVFGTDTQYFGPGTRLTVL.